This is a list of T cell receptor beta chains from one sample in a study of blood T cell repertoires in COVID-19. The repertoire was sequenced with immunoSEQ multiplex PCR; TCRdb's copy has only in-frame clones and lacks some. This table holds around 120,000 clones, roughly 91% found once. Sequencing was done on a sample of peripheral blood. The receptor source for this set is a human donor in a cohort sampled during active COVID-19. The CDR3 runs from the conserved cysteine through the conserved F or W. D genes are given only for firm matches. Rows may omit the clone size; those that give it use once, few, many or a size class.

size,length,D,J,V,DNA,CDR3
NA,14,TRBD1,TRBJ1-6,TRBV7-9,TGTGCCAGCAGCTTAGGGGACAGGGCTTCACCCCTCCACTTT,CASSLGDRASPLHF
NA,13,TRBD1,TRBJ1-6,TRBV10-2,TGCGCCAGCAGTGAAACAGGGGGAACACCCCTCCACTTT,CASSETGGTPLHF
NA,13,NA,TRBJ2-7,TRBV25-1,TGTGCCAGCAGTGATAGGACATTCCACGAGCAGTACTTC,CASSDRTFHEQYF
NA,13,TRBD1,TRBJ2-7,TRBV28,TGTGCCAGCACCCCCGGACAGGGTCTAGCTGGGTACTTC,CASTPGQGLAGYF
once,17,NA,TRBJ2-4,TRBV5-1,TGCGCCAGCAGCTTGCTTTTTAGCGGAGCCCGGGAAAACATTCAGTACTTC,CASSLLFSGARENIQYF
NA,17,TRBD2,TRBJ2-5,TRBV4-2,TGTGCCAGCAGCCCCCATCCGCTAGCGGGACCCCAAGAGACCCAGTACTTC,CASSPHPLAGPQETQYF
NA,20,NA,TRBJ1-4,TRBV21-1,TGTGCCAGCAGCAAAGTAGATGGGGGGGCCCCCTGTTTCGTCCCTGAAAAACTGTTTTTT,CASSKVDGGAPCFVPEKLFF
few,16,NA,TRBJ1-2,TRBV4-1,TGCGCCAGCAGCCAAGAAGATGGTCGGCCAGGGGATGTTTACACCTTC,CASSQEDGRPGDVYTF
once,14,TRBD2,TRBJ2-5,TRBV5-1,TGCGCCAGCAGCCCTAGCGGGAATGGTGAGACCCAGTACTTC,CASSPSGNGETQYF
NA,16,NA,TRBJ2-7,TRBV11-2,TGTGCCAGCAGCACCCTGCGCCCAACAGGGACCCACGAGCAGTACTTC,CASSTLRPTGTHEQYF
NA,13,NA,TRBJ1-3,TRBV2,TGTGCCAGCAGTGAACAGGCTGGAAACACCATATATTTT,CASSEQAGNTIYF
NA,13,TRBD1,TRBJ2-1,TRBV11-3,TGTGCCAGCGGAAGACAGGGATACAATGAGCAGTTCTTC,CASGRQGYNEQFF
once,17,NA,TRBJ2-3,TRBV5-4,TGTGCCAGCAGCTTGGCCCCAGGGGCTACCCGCGCAGATACGCAGTATTTT,CASSLAPGATRADTQYF
NA,13,NA,TRBJ1-1,TRBV6-5,TGTGCCAGTAAAGTGCAGGGTGGCACTGAAGCTTTCTTT,CASKVQGGTEAFF
NA,15,NA,TRBJ1-6,TRBV5-4,TGTGCCAGCAGCTTGGAGGGGGGGGCGGGCTCACCCCTCCACTTT,CASSLEGGAGSPLHF
NA,14,TRBD2,TRBJ2-7,TRBV27,TGTGCCAGCAGCAGACTAGCGGGAGTCAGCGAGCAGTACTTC,CASSRLAGVSEQYF
NA,13,NA,TRBJ1-1,TRBV5-1,TGCGCCAGCAGAGCGGACCCAGTCACTGAAGCTTTCTTT,CASRADPVTEAFF
NA,17,TRBD2,TRBJ2-5,TRBV11-2,TGTGCCAGCAGCTTAGAGGGTAGCGGGAGTAATCAAGAGACCCAGTACTTC,CASSLEGSGSNQETQYF
NA,15,TRBD2,TRBJ2-1,TRBV7-3,TGTGCCAGCAGCGTACCGGGACTAGCGAGGCATGAGCAGTTCTTC,CASSVPGLARHEQFF
NA,14,NA,TRBJ2-7,TRBV4-1,TGCGCCAGCAGCCGAGATCGGGTGACAGACGAGCAGTACTTC,CASSRDRVTDEQYF
NA,15,NA,TRBJ1-1,TRBV3-1/TRBV3-2,TGTGCCAGCAGCCTCCTCGGGGGGGGTCGAACTGAAGCTTTCTTT,CASSLLGGGRTEAFF
NA,16,TRBD2,TRBJ2-1,TRBV19,TGTGCCAGTAAGGGACTAGCGGCGAGCTCCTACAATGAGCAGTTCTTC,CASKGLAASSYNEQFF
NA,15,NA,TRBJ1-1,TRBV28,TGTGCCAGCAGTCCCCGTGGAGGTGGGAACACTGAAGCTTTCTTT,CASSPRGGGNTEAFF
NA,16,TRBD1,TRBJ1-4,TRBV6-5,TGTGCCAGCAGTTACGATTCCAGGGGGCTTGTAGAAAAACTGTTTTTT,CASSYDSRGLVEKLFF
NA,15,TRBD1,TRBJ2-5,TRBV13,TGTGCCAGCAGCTCCCCGGGACAGGAAATAGAGACCCAGTACTTC,CASSSPGQEIETQYF
NA,16,NA,TRBJ2-1,TRBV6-6,TGTGCCAGCAAACAAAGGTCCGGGGGATACTACAATGAGCAGTTCTTC,CASKQRSGGYYNEQFF
NA,14,NA,TRBJ1-6,TRBV28,TGTGCCAGCAGTTCCCCGGGGGGTAATTCACCCCTCCACTTT,CASSSPGGNSPLHF
NA,16,NA,TRBJ2-1,TRBV27,TGTGCCAGCAGTCACACCCGACAGCCCGCTATCAATGAGCAGTTCTTC,CASSHTRQPAINEQFF
NA,13,NA,TRBJ1-2,TRBV6-5,TGTGCCAGCAGCTACCAGCCAGGGATTGGCTACACCTTC,CASSYQPGIGYTF
NA,17,TRBD1,TRBJ2-7,TRBV28,TGTGCCAGCAGTCCGCCCCCCCCGGACAGGGGATCCTACGAGCAGTACTTC,CASSPPPPDRGSYEQYF
NA,16,TRBD1,TRBJ1-3,TRBV5-1,TGCGCCAGCAGCTTGAGGACAGGGGGTTCTGGAAACACCATATATTTT,CASSLRTGGSGNTIYF
NA,14,TRBD2,TRBJ2-3,TRBV10-3,TGTGCCATCAGTACCGGGACTAGCGGAGGGACGGAGTATTTT,CAISTGTSGGTEYF
NA,15,TRBD2,TRBJ2-7,TRBV3-1/TRBV3-2,TGTGCCAGCAGCCACAGTCTTCGGGGGGACTACGAGCAGTACTTC,CASSHSLRGDYEQYF
NA,13,TRBD2,TRBJ2-5,TRBV19,TGTGCCAGTAGTATACGGGGGGAAGAGACCCAGTACTTC,CASSIRGEETQYF
NA,17,TRBD1,TRBJ1-3,TRBV4-2,TGTGCCAGCAGCCCAGGACAGGATACGCTCTCTGGAAACACCATATATTTT,CASSPGQDTLSGNTIYF
few,16,TRBD2,TRBJ2-5,TRBV7-9,TGTGCCAGCAGCCGGACTAGCGGGAGAGGGGGAGAGACCCAGTACTTC,CASSRTSGRGGETQYF
NA,15,TRBD2,TRBJ2-7,TRBV18,TGTGCCAGCTCATCGGGACTAGCGGGGGCCTACGAGCAGTACTTC,CASSSGLAGAYEQYF
NA,16,NA,TRBJ1-2,TRBV5-6,TGTGCCAGCAGCTTGGGGATTAACAGGGCAGGCTATGGCTACACCTTC,CASSLGINRAGYGYTF
once,15,NA,TRBJ1-3,TRBV2,TGTGCCAGCAGCGCCGGGTCAAACTTATCGGGCACCATATATTTT,CASSAGSNLSGTIYF
NA,15,TRBD1,TRBJ2-5,TRBV5-1,TGCGCCAGCAGCCTAGGGACAGACTACCAAGAGACCCAGTACTTC,CASSLGTDYQETQYF
few,16,TRBD2,TRBJ2-1,TRBV11-2,TGTGCCAGCAGCTTACTAGCGGGAGGGGTGGTATATGAGCAGTTCTTC,CASSLLAGGVVYEQFF
NA,15,NA,TRBJ2-4,TRBV15,TGTGCCTCGAACTTAAACGGGTGGACCAAAAACATTCAGTACTTC,CASNLNGWTKNIQYF
NA,15,TRBD2,TRBJ2-3,TRBV20-1,TGCAGTGCTAGTACGACTAGCGGCCGCACAGATACGCAGTATTTT,CSASTTSGRTDTQYF